The 7 T cell receptor beta chains in this list originate from one sample, sequenced in a study of T cell responses to AZD1222 COVID-19 vaccine. The method was immunoSEQ multiplex PCR; TCRdb's version includes in-frame clones alone and lacks a portion of them. The sample consists of fewer than 180,000 clones, 90% of them appearing once. The material was peripheral blood, obtained 28 days after the second AZD1222 dose. Receptors originate from an adult who received the AZD1222 COVID-19 vaccine.

The CDR3 DNA is TGCGCCAGCAGCCAAGTGGGGACTAGCGGGTTCTACGAGCAGTACTTC. This gives the protein CASSQVGTSGFYEQYF. V gene TRBV4-1 combines with J gene TRBJ2-7; TRBD2 matches 12 bases. The CDR3 sequence is 16 residues long. Germline CDR1 MGHRA, CDR2 YSYEKL. V dropped 1 base and J dropped 3; count of bases not matched to a gene: 4.

This chain links TRBV30 with TRBJ1-1; 7 bases are a match to TRBD1. With 3 bases clipped from V and 7 bases from J, the junction kept 8 bases outside the gene matches. The CDR3 extends over 13 amino acids. The germline CDR1 and CDR2 sequences are GTSNPN and SVGIG (reference sequence). CDR3 DNA sequence: TGTGCCTGGAGCACAGGGGCGAATGTTGAAGCTTTCTTT. Amino acid sequence: CAWSTGANVEAFF.

The CDR3 DNA sequence: TGTGCCTGGAGTGTATCGGCTAGCCCCCGGAATGGCTACACCTTC. This translates into CAWSVSASPRNGYTF. This chain uses TRBV30 with TRBJ1-2; D is unresolved. There are 15 residues in the CDR3. V shed 0 bases and J shed 6 bases, with 17 bases lying between them. Per germline, CDR1 GTSNPN and CDR2 SVGIG (reference sequence).

This chain uses TRBV4-1 with TRBJ1-1; 9 bases line up with TRBD1. V dropped 1 base and J dropped 5; count of bases not matched to a gene: 8. CDR1 is MGHRA, CDR2 YSYEKL, per germline. The CDR3 totals 16 residues. The chain's CDR3 is CASSQGTGQGPTEAFF. Here the CDR3 DNA reads TGCGCCAGCAGCCAAGGAACAGGACAGGGGCCGACTGAAGCTTTCTTT.

The CDR3 loop reads CASSLALAGGTDTQYF. The CDR3 nucleotides are TGCGCCAGCAGCTTGGCCTTGGCGGGAGGCACAGATACGCAGTATTTT. This rearrangement joins TRBV5-1 to TRBJ2-3; 7 bases are a match to TRBD2. CDR1 SGHRS and CDR2 YFSETQ come from the germline V gene. The CDR3 sequence is 16 residues long. V gave up 0 bases and J gave up 1 base; unmatched junction bases: 5.

The chain has TRBV6-1 and TRBJ2-7; the D call may be TRBD1 or TRBD2 (6 bases each). V was shortened by 1 base and J by 3 bases, with 13 bases between the two germline ends. The CDR3 has 15 amino acids. Per the germline V gene, CDR1 is MNHNS and CDR2 is SASEGT. The CDR3 reads CASSEGGTLLYEQYF. The DNA for the CDR3 is TGTGCCAGCAGTGAAGGCGGGACACTGCTCTACGAGCAGTACTTC.

The sample holds one count of this clone. The genes are TRBV10-1 and TRBJ2-6; a weak D match, TRBD2 (6 bases). Trimming removed 3 bases at V and 0 bases at J, with 15 bases between. The CDR3 is 18 amino acids. Per germline, CDR1 WNHNN and CDR2 SYGVQD (reference sequence). CDR3 nucleotides: TGCGCCAGCAGTGAATCCGGGACTCCAGTCTCTGGGGCCAACGTCCTGACTTTC. This codes for CASSESGTPVSGANVLTF.